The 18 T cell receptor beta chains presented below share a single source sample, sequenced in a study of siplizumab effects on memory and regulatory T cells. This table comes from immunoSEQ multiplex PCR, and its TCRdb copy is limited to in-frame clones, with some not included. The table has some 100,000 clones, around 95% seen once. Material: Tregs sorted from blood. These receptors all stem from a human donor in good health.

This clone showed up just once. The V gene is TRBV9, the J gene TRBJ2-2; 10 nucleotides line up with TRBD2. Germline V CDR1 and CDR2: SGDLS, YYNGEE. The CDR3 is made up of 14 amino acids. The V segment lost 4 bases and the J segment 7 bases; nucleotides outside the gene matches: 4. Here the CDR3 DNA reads TGTGCCAGCAGCTCTAGCGGGAGCGTCGGGGAGCTGTTTTTT. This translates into CASSSSGSVGELFF.

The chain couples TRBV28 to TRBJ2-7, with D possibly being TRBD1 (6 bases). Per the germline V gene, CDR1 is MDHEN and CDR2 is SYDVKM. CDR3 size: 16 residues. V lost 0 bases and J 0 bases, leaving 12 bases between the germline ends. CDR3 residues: CASSLWDRLLSYEQYF. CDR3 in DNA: TGTGCCAGCAGTTTATGGGACAGACTACTCTCCTACGAGCAGTACTTC.

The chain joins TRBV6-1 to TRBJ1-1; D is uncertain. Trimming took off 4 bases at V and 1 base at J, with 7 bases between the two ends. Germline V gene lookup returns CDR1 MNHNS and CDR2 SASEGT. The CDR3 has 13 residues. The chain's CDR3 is CASSGGTNTEAFF. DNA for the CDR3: TGTGCCAGCAGTGGGGGAACGAACACTGAAGCTTTCTTT.

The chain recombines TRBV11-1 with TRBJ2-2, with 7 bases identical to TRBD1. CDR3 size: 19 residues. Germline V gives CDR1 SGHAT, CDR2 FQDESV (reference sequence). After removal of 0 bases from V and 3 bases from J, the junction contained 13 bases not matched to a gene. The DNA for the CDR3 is TGTGCCAGCAGCTTAGCCGTCCTCCTCGGGGACAGACACACCGGGGAGCTGTTTTTT. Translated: CASSLAVLLGDRHTGELFF.

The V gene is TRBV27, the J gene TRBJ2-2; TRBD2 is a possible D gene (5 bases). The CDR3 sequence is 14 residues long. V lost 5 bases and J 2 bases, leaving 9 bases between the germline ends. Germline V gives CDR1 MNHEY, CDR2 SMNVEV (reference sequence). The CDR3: CASSGGLNTGELFF. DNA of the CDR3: TGTGCCAGCAGTGGAGGACTTAACACCGGGGAGCTGTTTTTT.

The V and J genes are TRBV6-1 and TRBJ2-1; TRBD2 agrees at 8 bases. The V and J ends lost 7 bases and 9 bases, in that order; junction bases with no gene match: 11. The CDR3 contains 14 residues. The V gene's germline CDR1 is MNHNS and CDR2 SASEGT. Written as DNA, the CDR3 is TGTGCCAGCATCATAGCGGGAAATCGAGCTGAGCAGTTCTTC. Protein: CASIIAGNRAEQFF.

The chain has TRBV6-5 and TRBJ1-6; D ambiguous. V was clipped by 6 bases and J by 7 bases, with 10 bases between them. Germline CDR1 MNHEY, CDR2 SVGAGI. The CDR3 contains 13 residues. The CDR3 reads CASRRNQNSPLHF. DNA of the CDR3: TGTGCCAGCAGGCGTAATCAGAATTCACCCCTCCACTTT.

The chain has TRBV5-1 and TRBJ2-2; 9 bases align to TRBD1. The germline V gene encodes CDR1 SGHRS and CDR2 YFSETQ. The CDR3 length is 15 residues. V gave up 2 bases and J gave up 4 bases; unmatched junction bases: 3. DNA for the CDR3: TGCGCCAGCAGCTTTTGGGACAGGGTCACCGGGGAGCTGTTTTTT. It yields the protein CASSFWDRVTGELFF.

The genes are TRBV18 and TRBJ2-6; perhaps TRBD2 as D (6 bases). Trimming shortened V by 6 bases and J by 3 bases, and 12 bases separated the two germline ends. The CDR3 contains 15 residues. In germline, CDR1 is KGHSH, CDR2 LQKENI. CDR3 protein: CASSLGTRGANVLTF. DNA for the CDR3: TGTGCCAGCTCTCTCGGGACTCGTGGGGCCAACGTCCTGACTTTC.

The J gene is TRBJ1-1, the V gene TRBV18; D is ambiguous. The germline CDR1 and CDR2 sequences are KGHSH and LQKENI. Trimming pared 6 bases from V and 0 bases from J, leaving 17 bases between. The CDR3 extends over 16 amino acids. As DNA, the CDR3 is TGTGCCAGCTCTCCAAGGACCGGGGTCATGAACACTGAAGCTTTCTTT. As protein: CASSPRTGVMNTEAFF.

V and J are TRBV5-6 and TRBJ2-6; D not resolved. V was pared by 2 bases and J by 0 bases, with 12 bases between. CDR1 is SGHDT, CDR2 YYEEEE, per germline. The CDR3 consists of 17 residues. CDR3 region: CASSFGPTLSGANVLTF. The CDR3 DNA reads TGTGCCAGCAGCTTCGGACCCACCCTCTCTGGGGCCAACGTCCTGACTTTC.

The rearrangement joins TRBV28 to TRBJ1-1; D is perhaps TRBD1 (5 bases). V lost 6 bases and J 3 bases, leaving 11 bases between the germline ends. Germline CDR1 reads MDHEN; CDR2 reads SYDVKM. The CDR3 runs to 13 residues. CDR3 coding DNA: TGTGCCAGCAGGAGGGGAACCCACACTGAAGCTTTCTTT. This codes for CASRRGTHTEAFF.

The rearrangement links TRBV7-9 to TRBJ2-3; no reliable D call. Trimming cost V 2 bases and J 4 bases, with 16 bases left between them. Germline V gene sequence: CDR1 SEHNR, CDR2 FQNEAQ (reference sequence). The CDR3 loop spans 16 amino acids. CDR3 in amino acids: CASSLRVSIDSDTQYF. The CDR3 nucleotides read TGTGCCAGCAGCTTAAGAGTGTCCATCGATTCAGATACGCAGTATTTT.

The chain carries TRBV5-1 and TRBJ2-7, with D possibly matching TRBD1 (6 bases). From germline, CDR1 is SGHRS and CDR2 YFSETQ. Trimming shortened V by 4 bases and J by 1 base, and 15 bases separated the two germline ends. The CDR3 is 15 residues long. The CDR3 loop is CASSLMITGSYEQYF. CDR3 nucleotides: TGCGCCAGCAGCCTTATGATAACAGGGTCCTACGAGCAGTACTTC.

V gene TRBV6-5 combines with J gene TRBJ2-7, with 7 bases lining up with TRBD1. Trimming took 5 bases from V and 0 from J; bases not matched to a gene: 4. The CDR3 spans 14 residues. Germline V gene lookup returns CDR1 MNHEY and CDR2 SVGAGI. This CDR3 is CASSQDRASYEQYF. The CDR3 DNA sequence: TGTGCCAGCAGTCAAGACAGGGCCTCCTACGAGCAGTACTTC.

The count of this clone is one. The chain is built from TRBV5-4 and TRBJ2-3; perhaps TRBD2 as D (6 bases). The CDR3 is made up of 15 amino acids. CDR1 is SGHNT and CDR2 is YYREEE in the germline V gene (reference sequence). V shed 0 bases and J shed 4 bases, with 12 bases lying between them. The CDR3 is CASSLGGIASDTQYF. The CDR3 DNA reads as TGTGCCAGCAGCTTGGGCGGGATTGCGTCAGATACGCAGTATTTT.

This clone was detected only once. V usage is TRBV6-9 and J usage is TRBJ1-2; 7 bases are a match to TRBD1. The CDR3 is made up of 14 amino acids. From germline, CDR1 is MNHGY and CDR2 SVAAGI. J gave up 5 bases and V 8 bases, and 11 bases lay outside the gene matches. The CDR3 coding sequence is TGTGCCAGCCACGGAGAGGGGGCTTCTTATGGCTACACCTTC. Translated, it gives CASHGEGASYGYTF.

DNA for the CDR3: TGCGCCAGCAGAAACACAGAACCAGCCTACGAGCAGTACTTC. Its translation: CASRNTEPAYEQYF. The J gene is TRBJ2-7, the V gene TRBV5-1; D remains ambiguous. The CDR3 loop spans 14 amino acids. V lost 5 bases and J lost 2, with 14 bases in between. Germline CDR1 reads SGHRS; CDR2 reads YFSETQ.